One sample yielded the 6 T cell receptor beta chains listed below, sequenced in a study of CD8+CD57+ T cells in acquired aplastic anemia. For CDR3 and TCR beta VDJ profiling, genomic DNA was the template used. TCRdb passed the reads through MiXCR, listing each CDR3 protein once. This sample yields about 40,000 distinct CDR3 sequences, of which 60% to 70% are seen a single time; roughly 65% belongs to the top ten. Sequenced patients had shown CD8+CD57+ cell expansion by flow cytometry. Sequencing used sorted CD4+, CD8+, or CD8+CD57+ T cells (not recorded which) from PBMCs. All receptors come from a human donor with aplastic anemia.

V gene TRBV19 combines with J gene TRBJ2-2, with D tentatively TRBD2 (5 bases). CDR1 and CDR2 (germline): LNHDA, SQIVND (reference sequence). V was shortened by 8 bases and J by 0 bases, with 7 bases between the two germline ends. The CDR3 runs 13 residues. CDR3 nucleotides: TGTGCCAGTGCCGGGGCGAACACCGGGGAGCTGTTTTTT. Protein product: CASAGANTGELFF.

The gene calls are TRBV6-5 and TRBJ2-2; 9 bases are a match to TRBD1. This CDR3 region has 15 residues. In germline, CDR1 is MNHEY, CDR2 SVGAGI. With V trimmed by 5 bases and J by 6 bases, 7 bases remained unmatched. The DNA of the CDR3 is TGTGCCAGCAGTCACGGACAGGGGTGGGCCGGGGAGCTGTTTTTT. Residues: CASSHGQGWAGELFF.

Written as DNA, the CDR3 is TGCAGTGCTCGATCCGACAGGACCCCCTATGGCTACACCTTC. This translates into CSARSDRTPYGYTF. This sequence joins TRBV20-1 and TRBJ1-2; possible D gene TRBD1, 6 bases. The CDR3 spans 14 residues. Trimming cost V 5 bases and J 4 bases, with 17 bases left between them. The V gene's germline CDR1 is DFQATT and CDR2 SNEGSKA (reference sequence).

The table lists this clonotype with a few counts. The chain couples TRBV2 to TRBJ2-7, with D perhaps assigned TRBD1 or TRBD2 (5 bases each). CDR1 and CDR2 from the germline V gene are SNHLY and FYNNEI. CDR3 length: 15 residues. Trimming took off 4 bases at V and 5 bases at J, with 18 bases between the two ends. CDR3 coding DNA: TGTGCCAGCAGTGCAGATACCGGGACCTGGGACGAGCAGTACTTC. Residues: CASSADTGTWDEQYF.

This clonotype came up a few times. This chain links TRBV6-5 with TRBJ1-2; TRBD1 might be the D (6 bases). The V end was cut by 0 bases, the J end by 8 bases, with 16 bases between. The CDR3 length is 15 residues. Germline V CDR1 and CDR2: MNHEY, SVGAGI. The CDR3 protein is CASSYSKGGTRGYTF. CDR3 coding DNA: TGTGCCAGCAGTTACTCGAAGGGGGGAACGCGGGGCTACACCTTC.

The V gene is TRBV10-2, the J gene TRBJ1-2; no clear D gene. The CDR3 has 12 residues. The germline V and J ends were trimmed by 4 bases and 8 bases, with 11 bases remaining between them. Germline CDR1 reads WSHSY; CDR2 reads SAAADI. Written as DNA, the CDR3 is TGCGCCAGCAGTGTGGGGTCACGGGGCTACACCTTC. It specifies CASSVGSRGYTF.